What follows is one T cell receptor beta chain and its context. These data come from a study of blood T cell repertoires in COVID-19. For the study at large: COVID-19 samples, acute and convalescent, were from the United States, Italy and Spain. Sources were T cells, B-cell-depleted T cells, or PBMCs; the material itself was cDNA or gDNA.

The germline V and J ends were trimmed by 1 base and 2 bases, with 10 bases remaining between them. The CDR3 covers 15 residues. The germline gives CDR1 SGHRS, CDR2 YFSETQ. Original analysis: Reference gene primer amplification yielded estimated nucleated cell counts. Sequenced by immunoSEQ multiplex PCR; TCRdb stores in-frame clones only, minus some. For V, J and clone size, that table is used; D and trimming come from the DNA. The table lists under 85,000 clones, around four fifths of them singletons. The chain is built from TRBV5-1 and TRBJ1-3; possibly TRBD1 for D (6 bases). This receptor was taken from a middle-aged man with active COVID-19. The material sequenced was peripheral blood. The CDR3 DNA reads TGCGCCAGCAGCTTGTCAGGGGTTGCTGGAAACACCATATATTTT. Translated, it gives CASSLSGVAGNTIYF.